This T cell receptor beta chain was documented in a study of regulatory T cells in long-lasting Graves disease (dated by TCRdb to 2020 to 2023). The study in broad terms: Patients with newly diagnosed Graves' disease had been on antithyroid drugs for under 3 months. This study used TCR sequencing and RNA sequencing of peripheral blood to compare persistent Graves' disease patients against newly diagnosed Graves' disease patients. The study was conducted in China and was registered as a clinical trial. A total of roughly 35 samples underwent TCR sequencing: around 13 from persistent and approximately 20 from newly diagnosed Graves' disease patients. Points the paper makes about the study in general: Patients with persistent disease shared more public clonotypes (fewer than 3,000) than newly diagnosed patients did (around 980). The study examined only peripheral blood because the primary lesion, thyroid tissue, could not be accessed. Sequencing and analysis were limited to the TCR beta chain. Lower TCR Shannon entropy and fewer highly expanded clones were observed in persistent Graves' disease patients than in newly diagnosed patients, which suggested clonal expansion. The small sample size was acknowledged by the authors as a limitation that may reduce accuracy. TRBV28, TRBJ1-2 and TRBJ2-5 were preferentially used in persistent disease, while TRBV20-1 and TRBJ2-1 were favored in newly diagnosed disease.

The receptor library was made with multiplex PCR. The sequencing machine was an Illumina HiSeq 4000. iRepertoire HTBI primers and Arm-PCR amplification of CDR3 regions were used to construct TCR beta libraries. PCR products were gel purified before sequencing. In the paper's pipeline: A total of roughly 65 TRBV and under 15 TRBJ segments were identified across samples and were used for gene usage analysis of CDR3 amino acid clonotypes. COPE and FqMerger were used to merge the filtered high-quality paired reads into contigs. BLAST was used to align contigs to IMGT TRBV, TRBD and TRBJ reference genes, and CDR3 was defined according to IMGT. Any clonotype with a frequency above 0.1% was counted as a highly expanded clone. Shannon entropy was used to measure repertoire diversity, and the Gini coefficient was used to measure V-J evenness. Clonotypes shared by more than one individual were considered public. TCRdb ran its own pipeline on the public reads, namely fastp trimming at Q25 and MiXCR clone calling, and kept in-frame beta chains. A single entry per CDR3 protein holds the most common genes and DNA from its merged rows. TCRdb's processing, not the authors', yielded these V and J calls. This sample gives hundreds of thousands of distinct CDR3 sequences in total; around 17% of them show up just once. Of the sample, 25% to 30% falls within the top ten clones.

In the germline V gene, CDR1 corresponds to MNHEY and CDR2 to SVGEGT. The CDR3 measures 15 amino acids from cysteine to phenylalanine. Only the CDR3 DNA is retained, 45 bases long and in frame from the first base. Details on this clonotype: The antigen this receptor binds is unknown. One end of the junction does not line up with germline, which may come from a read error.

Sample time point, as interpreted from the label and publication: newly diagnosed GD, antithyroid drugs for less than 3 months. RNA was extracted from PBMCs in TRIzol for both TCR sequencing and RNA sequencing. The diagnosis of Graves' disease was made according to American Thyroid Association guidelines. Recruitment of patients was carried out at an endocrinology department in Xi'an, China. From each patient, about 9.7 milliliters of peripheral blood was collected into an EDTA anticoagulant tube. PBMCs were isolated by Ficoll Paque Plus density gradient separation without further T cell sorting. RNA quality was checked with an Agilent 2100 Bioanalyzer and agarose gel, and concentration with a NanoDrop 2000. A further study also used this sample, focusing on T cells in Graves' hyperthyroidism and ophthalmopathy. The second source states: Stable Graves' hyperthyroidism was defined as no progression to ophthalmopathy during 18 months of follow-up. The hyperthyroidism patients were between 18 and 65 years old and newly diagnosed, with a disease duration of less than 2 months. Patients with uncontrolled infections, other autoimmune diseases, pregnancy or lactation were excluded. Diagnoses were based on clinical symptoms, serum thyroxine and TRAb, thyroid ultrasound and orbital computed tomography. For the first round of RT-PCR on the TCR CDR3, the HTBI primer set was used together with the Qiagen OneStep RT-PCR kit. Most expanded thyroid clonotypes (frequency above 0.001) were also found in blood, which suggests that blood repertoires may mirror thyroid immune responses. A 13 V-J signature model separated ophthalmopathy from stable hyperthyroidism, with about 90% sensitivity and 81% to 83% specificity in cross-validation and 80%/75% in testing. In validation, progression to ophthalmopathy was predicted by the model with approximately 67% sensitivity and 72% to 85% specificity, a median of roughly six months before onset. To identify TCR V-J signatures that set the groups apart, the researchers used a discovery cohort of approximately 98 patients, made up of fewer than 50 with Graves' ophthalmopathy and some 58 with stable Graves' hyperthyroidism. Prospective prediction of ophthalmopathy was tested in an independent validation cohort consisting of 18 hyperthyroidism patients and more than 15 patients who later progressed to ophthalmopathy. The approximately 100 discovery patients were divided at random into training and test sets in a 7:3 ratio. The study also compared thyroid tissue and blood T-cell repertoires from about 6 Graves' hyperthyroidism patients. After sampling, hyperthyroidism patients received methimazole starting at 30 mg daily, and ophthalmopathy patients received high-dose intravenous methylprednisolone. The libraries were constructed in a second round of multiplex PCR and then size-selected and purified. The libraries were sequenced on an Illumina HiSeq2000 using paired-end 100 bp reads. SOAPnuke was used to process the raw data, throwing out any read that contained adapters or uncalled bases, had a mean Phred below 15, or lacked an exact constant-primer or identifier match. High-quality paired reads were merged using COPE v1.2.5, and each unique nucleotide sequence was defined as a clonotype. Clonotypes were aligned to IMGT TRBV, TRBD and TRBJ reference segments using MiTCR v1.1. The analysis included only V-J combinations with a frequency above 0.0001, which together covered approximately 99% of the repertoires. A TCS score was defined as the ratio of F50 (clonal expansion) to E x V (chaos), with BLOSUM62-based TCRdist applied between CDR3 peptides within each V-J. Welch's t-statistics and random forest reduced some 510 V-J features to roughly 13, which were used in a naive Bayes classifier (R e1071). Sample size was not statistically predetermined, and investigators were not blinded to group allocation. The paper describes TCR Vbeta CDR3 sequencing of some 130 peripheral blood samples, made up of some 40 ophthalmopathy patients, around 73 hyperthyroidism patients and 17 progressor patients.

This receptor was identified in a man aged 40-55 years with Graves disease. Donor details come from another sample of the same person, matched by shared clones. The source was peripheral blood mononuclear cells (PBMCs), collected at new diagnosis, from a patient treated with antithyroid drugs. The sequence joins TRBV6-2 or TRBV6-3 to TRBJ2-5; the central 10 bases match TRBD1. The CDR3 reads CASRSGTGDQETQYF. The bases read TGTGCCAGCAGATCCGGGACAGGGGACCAGGAGACCCAGTACTTC.